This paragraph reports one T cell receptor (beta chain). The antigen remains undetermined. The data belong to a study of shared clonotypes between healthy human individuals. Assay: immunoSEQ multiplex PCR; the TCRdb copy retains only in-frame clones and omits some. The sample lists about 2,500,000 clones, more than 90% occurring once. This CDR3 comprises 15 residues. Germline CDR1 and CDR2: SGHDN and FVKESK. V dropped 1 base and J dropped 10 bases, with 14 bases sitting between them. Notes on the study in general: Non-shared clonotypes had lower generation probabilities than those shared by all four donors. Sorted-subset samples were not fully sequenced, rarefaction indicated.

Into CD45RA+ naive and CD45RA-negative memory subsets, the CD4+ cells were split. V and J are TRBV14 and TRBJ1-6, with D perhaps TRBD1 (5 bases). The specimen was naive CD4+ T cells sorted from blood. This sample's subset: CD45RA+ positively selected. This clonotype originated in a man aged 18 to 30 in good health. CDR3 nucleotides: TGTGCCAGCAGCCAAGTCCAGGGCACGTACTCACCCCTCCACTTT. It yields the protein CASSQVQGTYSPLHF.